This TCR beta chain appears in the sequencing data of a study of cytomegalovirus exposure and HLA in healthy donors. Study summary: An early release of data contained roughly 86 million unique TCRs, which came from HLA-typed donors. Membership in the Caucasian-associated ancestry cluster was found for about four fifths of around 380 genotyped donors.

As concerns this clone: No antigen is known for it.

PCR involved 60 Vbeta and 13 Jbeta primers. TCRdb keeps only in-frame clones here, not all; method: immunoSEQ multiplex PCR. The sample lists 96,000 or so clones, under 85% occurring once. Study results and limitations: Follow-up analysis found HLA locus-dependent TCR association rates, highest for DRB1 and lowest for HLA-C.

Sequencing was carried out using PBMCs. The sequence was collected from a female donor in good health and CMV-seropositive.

The CDR3 bases are TGTGCTAGCGGGACAGGCACATCACCCCTCCACTTT. Protein: CASGTGTSPLHF. The chain has TRBV12-5 and TRBJ1-6; TRBD1 matches at 8 bases. From germline, CDR1 is LGHNT and CDR2 FRNRAP. The CDR3 spans 12 residues. The V and J ends lost 9 bases and 10 bases, in that order; junction bases with no gene match: 5. Using reference TRBV12-5 and TRBJ1-6 for the parts outside the CDR3, the full variable domain is DARVTQTPRHKVTEMGQEVTMRCQPILGHNTVFWYRQTMMQGLELLAYFRNRAPLDDSGMPKDRFSAEMPDATLATLKIQPSEPRDSAVYFCASGTGTSPLHFGNGTRLTVT.